The 8 T cell receptor beta chains below come from one sample, sequenced in a study of spatial heterogeneity in lung cancer. Study findings and constraints: Mutation tallies in tumors tracked expanded intratumoral alpha and beta TCR counts.

Specified time point: sample taken at primary tumor resection. TCRdb re-analysed the 5' RACE reads in MiXCR, keeping a single row per CDR3 protein. The profile shows about 100,000 distinct CDR3 sequences, about 4.6% of them singletons. For these receptors, no antigen is known. The source material was lung tumor tissue, sampled at surgery. These receptors all come from a male donor with early-stage non-small cell lung cancer.

This clonotype has a count of ten or more. The V and J genes are TRBV5-1 and TRBJ2-1; 8 nucleotides agree with TRBD2. V lost 4 bases, J lost 9 bases, and 12 bases stayed unmatched. This CDR3 region has 15 residues. Germline V CDR1 and CDR2: SGHRS, YFSETQ. The CDR3 nucleotides read TGCGCCAGCAGCCAACTAGCGGATAACGGAGGTGAGCAGTTCTTC. Translating gives CASSQLADNGGEQFF.

This clonotype has a count of ten or more. The chain recombines TRBV6-1 with TRBJ2-5; D ambiguous. Germline CDR1 reads MNHNS; CDR2 reads SASEGT. V was pared by 7 bases and J by 0 bases, with 9 bases between. This CDR3 has 13 amino acids. As DNA, the CDR3 is TGTGCCAGCATCTACAGCTACCAAGAGACCCAGTACTTC. Protein: CASIYSYQETQYF.

The sample holds many counts of this clonotype. This sequence joins TRBV20-1 and TRBJ2-3, with a weak D call TRBD2 (6 bases). The CDR3 consists of 13 residues. V lost 3 bases, J lost 4 bases, and 11 bases lay in between. The germline gives CDR1 DFQATT, CDR2 SNEGSKA (reference sequence). The CDR3 spells CSASRGTPDTQYF. CDR3 nucleotide sequence: TGCAGTGCTAGTCGGGGGACCCCAGATACGCAGTATTTT.

This clonotype was detected many times. In DNA, the CDR3 is TGCGCCAGCAGCTTGGGAGGGGGCTATAATGAAAAACTGTTTTTT. Residues: CASSLGGGYNEKLFF. The chain recombines TRBV5-1 with TRBJ1-4; 7 nucleotides line up with TRBD1. CDR1 is SGHRS and CDR2 is YFSETQ in the germline V gene. This CDR3 region has 15 residues. The ends lost 0 bases at V and 4 bases at J; junction bases unmatched: 3.

This clonotype was detected only a few times. The gene calls are TRBV5-1 and TRBJ2-7; the match to TRBD1 covers 11 bases. The germline gives CDR1 SGHRS, CDR2 YFSETQ. This CDR3 comprises 16 residues. V lost 0 bases, J lost 6 bases, and 8 bases stayed unmatched. The CDR3 coding sequence is TGCGCCAGCAGCTTGGCCCCGGGACAGGGGGTCCGCGAGCAGTACTTC. Translating gives CASSLAPGQGVREQYF. The full variable domain, with the rest looked up from reference TRBV5-1 and TRBJ2-7, is KAGVTQTPRYLIKTRGQQVTLSCSPISGHRSVSWYQQTPGQGLQFLFEYFSETQRNKGNFPGRFSGRQFSNSRSEMNVSTLELGDSALYLCASSLAPGQGVREQYFGPGTRLTVT.

This clonotype was observed at least ten times. The chain uses TRBV7-2 and TRBJ2-1, with TRBD2 matching over 9 bases. Unmatched junction bases numbered 3, after V lost 5 bases and J lost 1 base. Germline V gene sequence: CDR1 SGHTA, CDR2 FQGNSA. The length of the CDR3 is 15 residues. CDR3 DNA sequence: TGTGCCAGCAGCAAAACTAGCGGGTCCTACAATGAGCAGTTCTTC. Translated: CASSKTSGSYNEQFF.

This clonotype has a count of ten or more. This chain connects TRBV12-3 or TRBV12-4 to TRBJ1-1; D call uncertain. This CDR3 has 15 residues. The V gene lost 5 bases and the J gene lost 3 bases, with 16 bases spanning the gap. The CDR3 reads CASSPPNGRYTEAFF. CDR3 nucleotides: TGTGCCAGCAGTCCCCCCAATGGCCGGTACACTGAAGCTTTCTTT.

This clonotype was observed many times. The rearrangement uses TRBV4-1 and TRBJ2-5; a weak D match, TRBD2 (6 bases). The CDR3 totals 15 residues. Germline CDR1 and CDR2: MGHRA and YSYEKL. Trimming took off 0 bases at V and 7 bases at J, with 15 bases between the two ends. The CDR3 is CASSQDSAGKGTQYF. CDR3 sequence (DNA): TGCGCCAGCAGCCAAGATTCGGCGGGAAAAGGGACCCAGTACTTC.